This is a list of T cell receptor beta chains from one sample in a study of response to subunit inactivated influenza vaccine. TCRdb ran MiXCR on the RT-PCR reads and lists one entry per CDR3 protein. The repertoire consists of 280,000 or so distinct CDR3 sequences, with 21% occurring once and the leading ten covering roughly 10%. Sequences were derived from PBMCs from blood, sampled roughly 20 months after vaccination. The receptors come from a man between 50 and 75 years old who received an inactivated influenza vaccine. CDR3s include the opening cysteine and the closing phenylalanine or tryptophan. A D gene is named only where the DNA matches it firmly. Clone size appears in some rows only: once, few, many, or a class for an expanded clone.

J gene: TRBJ1-1
clone size: many
CDR3 length: 14
D gene: NA
V gene: TRBV29-1
CDR3 DNA: TGCAGCGTTGGGGGGGGTGCCACGAACACTGAAGCTTTCTTT
CDR3 protein: CSVGGGATNTEAFF

J gene: TRBJ1-6
clone size: few
CDR3 length: 14
D gene: TRBD1
V gene: TRBV20-1
CDR3 DNA: TGCAGTGGATGGAACAGGGGAATAGTCTCACCCCTCCACTTT
CDR3 protein: CSGWNRGIVSPLHF

J gene: TRBJ2-2
clone size: few
CDR3 length: 13
D gene: NA
V gene: TRBV20-1
CDR3 DNA: TGCAGTGCTAGAAAGCGGGACACCGGGGAGCTGTTTTTT
CDR3 protein: CSARKRDTGELFF

J gene: TRBJ1-3
clone size: few
CDR3 length: 17
D gene: NA
V gene: TRBV18
CDR3 DNA: TGTGCCAGCTCACCTTCAAAAGGCGGTTCCTCTGGAAACACCATATATTTT
CDR3 protein: CASSPSKGGSSGNTIYF

J gene: TRBJ2-5
clone size: NA
CDR3 length: 11
D gene: NA
V gene: TRBV5-6
CDR3 DNA: TGTGCCAGCAGCTTCCATGAGACCCAGTACTTC
CDR3 protein: CASSFHETQYF

J gene: TRBJ2-1
clone size: few
CDR3 length: 16
D gene: TRBD2
V gene: TRBV14
CDR3 DNA: TGTGCCAGCAGCCAAGTTGCCCTAGCGGAATACAATGAGCAGTTCTTC
CDR3 protein: CASSQVALAEYNEQFF

J gene: TRBJ1-1
clone size: many
CDR3 length: 13
D gene: NA
V gene: TRBV13
CDR3 DNA: TGTGCCAGCAGCTTACGGGGGGGCACTGAAGCTTTCTTT
CDR3 protein: CASSLRGGTEAFF

J gene: TRBJ2-7
clone size: NA
CDR3 length: 17
D gene: TRBD1
V gene: TRBV28
CDR3 DNA: TGTGCCAGCAGTTTCTTTCCGGGACAGGGGATCGGTGGTGGGCAGTACTTC
CDR3 protein: CASSFFPGQGIGGGQYF

J gene: TRBJ1-6
clone size: few
CDR3 length: 15
D gene: NA
V gene: TRBV4-2
CDR3 DNA: TGTGCCAGCAGCCCGACCCATGAGAGATATTCACCCCTCCACTTT
CDR3 protein: CASSPTHERYSPLHF

J gene: TRBJ2-3
clone size: NA
CDR3 length: 12
D gene: NA
V gene: TRBV20-1
CDR3 DNA: TGCAGTGCTAGAGAAAGCCAGGGTACGCAGTATTTT
CDR3 protein: CSARESQGTQYF